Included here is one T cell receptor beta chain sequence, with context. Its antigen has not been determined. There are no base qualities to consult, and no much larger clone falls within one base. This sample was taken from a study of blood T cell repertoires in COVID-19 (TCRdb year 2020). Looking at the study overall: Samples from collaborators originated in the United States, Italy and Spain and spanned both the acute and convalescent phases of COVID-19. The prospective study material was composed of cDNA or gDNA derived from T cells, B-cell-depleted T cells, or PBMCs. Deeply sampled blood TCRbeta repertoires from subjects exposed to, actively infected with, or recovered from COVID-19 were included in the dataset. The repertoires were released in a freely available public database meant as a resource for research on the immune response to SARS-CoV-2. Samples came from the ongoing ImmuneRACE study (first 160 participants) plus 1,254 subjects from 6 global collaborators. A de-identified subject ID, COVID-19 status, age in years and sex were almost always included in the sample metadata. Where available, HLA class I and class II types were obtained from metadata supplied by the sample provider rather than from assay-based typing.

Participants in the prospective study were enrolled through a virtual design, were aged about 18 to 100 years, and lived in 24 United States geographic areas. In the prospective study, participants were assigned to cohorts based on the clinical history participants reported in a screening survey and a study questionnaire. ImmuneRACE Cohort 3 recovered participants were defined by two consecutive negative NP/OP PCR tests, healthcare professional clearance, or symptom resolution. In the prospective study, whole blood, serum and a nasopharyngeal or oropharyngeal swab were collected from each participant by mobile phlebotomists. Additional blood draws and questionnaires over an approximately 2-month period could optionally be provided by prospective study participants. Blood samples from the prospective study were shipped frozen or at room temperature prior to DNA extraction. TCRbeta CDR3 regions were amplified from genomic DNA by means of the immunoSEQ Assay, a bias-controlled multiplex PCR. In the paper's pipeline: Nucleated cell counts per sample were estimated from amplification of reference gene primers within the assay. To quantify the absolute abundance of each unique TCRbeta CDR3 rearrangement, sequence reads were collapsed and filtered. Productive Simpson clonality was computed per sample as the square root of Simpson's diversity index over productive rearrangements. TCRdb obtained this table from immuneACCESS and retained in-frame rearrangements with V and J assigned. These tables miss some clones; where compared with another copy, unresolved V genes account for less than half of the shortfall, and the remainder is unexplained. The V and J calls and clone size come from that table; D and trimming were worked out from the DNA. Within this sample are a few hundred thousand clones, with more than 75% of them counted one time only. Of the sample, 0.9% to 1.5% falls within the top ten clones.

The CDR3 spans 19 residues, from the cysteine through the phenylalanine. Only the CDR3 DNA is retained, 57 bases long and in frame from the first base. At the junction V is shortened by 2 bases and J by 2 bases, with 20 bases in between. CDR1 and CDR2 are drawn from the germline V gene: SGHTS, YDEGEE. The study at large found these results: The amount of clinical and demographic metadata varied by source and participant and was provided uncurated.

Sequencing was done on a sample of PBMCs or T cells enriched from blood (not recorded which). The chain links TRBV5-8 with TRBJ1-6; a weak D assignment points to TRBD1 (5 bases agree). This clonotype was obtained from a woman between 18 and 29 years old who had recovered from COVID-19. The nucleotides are TGTGCCAGCAGCTTAGGAGGGACGATCCGACACCCCTATAATTCACCCCTCCACTTT. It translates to CASSLGGTIRHPYNSPLHF.